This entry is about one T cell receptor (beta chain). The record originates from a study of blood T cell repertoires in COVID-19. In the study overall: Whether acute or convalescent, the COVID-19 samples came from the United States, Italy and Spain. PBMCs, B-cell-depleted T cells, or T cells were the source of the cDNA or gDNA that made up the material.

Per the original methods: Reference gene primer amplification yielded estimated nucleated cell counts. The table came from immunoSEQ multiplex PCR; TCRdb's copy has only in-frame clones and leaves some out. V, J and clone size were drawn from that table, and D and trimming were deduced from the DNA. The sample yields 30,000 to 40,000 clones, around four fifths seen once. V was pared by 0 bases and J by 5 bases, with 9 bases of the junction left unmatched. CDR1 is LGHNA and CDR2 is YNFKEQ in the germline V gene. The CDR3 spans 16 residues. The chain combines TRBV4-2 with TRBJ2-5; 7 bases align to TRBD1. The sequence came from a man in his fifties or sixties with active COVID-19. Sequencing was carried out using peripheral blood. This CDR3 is CASSQDDRAFSETQYF. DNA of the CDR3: TGTGCCAGCAGCCAAGATGACAGGGCGTTTTCGGAGACCCAGTACTTC.